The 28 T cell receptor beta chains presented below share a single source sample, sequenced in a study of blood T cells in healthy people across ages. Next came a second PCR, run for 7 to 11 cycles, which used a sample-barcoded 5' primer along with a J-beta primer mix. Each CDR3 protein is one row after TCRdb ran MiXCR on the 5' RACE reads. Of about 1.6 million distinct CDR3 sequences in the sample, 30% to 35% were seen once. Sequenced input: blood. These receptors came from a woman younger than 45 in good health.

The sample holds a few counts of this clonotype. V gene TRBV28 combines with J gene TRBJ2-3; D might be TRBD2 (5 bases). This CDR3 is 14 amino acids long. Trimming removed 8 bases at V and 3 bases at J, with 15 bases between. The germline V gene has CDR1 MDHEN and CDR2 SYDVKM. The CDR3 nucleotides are TGTGCCAGCGTGAGCGGTTACCGGACAGATACGCAGTATTTT. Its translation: CASVSGYRTDTQYF.

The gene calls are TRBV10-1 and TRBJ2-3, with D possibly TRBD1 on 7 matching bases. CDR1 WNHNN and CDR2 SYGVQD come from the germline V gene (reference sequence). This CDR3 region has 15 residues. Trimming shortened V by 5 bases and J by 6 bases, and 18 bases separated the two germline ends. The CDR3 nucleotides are TGCGCCAGCAGTAGGACAGGAGGGAATTCTGATACGCAGTATTTT. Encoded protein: CASSRTGGNSDTQYF.

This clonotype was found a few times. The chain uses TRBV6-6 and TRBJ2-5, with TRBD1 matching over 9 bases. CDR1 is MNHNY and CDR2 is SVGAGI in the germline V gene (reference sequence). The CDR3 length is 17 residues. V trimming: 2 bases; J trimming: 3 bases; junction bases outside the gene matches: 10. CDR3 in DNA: TGTGCCAGCAGTTACGGGACAGGGATAAGTAAGAAAGAGACCCAGTACTTC. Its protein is CASSYGTGISKKETQYF.

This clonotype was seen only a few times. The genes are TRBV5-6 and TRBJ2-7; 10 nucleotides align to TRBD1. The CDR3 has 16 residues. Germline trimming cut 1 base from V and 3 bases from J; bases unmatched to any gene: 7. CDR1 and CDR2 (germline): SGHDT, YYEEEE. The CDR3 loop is CASSLLSGQGNYEQYF. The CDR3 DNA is TGTGCCAGCAGCTTGTTATCGGGACAGGGGAACTACGAGCAGTACTTC.

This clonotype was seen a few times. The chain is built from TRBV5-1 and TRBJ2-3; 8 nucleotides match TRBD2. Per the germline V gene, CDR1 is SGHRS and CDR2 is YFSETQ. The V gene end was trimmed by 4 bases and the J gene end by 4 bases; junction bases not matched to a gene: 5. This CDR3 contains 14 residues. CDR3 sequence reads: CASSLQTSADTQYF. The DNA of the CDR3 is TGCGCCAGCAGCCTCCAGACTAGCGCAGATACGCAGTATTTT. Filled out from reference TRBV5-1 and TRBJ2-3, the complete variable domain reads KAGVTQTPRYLIKTRGQQVTLSCSPISGHRSVSWYQQTPGQGLQFLFEYFSETQRNKGNFPGRFSGRQFSNSRSEMNVSTLELGDSALYLCASSLQTSADTQYFGPGTRLTVL.

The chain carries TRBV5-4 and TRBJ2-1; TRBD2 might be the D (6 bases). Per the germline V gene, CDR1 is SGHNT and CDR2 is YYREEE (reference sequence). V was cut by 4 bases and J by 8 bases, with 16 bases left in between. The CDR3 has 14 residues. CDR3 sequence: CASSPNGGYYEQFF. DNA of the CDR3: TGTGCCAGCAGCCCAAATGGGGGGTACTATGAGCAGTTCTTC.

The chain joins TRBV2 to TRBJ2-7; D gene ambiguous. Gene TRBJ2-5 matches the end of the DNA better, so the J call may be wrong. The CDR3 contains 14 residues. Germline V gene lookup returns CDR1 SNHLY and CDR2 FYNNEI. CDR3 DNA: TGTGCCAGCAGGACCCTCCAAGACCGGGTGACCCAGTACTTC. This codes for CASRTLQDRVTQYF.

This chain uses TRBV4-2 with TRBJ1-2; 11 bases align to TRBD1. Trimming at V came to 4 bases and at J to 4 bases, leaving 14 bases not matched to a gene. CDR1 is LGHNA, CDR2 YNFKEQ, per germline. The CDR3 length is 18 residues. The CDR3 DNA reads TGTGCCAGCAGCCCCCTACTCGCCGGGACAGGGGGAGTCTATGGCTACACCTTC. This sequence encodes CASSPLLAGTGGVYGYTF.

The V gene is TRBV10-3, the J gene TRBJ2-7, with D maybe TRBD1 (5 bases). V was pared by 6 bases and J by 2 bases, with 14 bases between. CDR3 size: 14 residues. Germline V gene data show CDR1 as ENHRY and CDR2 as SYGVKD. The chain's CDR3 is CAIRREQAAYEQYF. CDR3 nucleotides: TGTGCCATCAGACGAGAACAGGCGGCCTACGAGCAGTACTTC.

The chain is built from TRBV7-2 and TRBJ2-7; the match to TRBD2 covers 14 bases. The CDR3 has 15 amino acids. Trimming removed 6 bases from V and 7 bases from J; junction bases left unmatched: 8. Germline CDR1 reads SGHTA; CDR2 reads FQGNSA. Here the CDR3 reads CASRQTSGRATEQYF. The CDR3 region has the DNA TGTGCCAGCAGACAGACTAGCGGGAGGGCTACAGAGCAGTACTTC.

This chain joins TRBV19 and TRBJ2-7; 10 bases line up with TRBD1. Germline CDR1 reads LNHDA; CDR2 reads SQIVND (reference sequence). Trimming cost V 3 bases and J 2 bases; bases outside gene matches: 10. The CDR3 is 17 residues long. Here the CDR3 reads CASSMFDRGRGAYEQYF. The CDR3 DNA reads TGTGCCAGTAGTATGTTTGACAGGGGGCGCGGGGCCTACGAGCAGTACTTC. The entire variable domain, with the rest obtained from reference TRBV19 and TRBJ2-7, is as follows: DGGITQSPKYLFRKEGQNVTLSCEQNLNHDAMYWYRQDPGQGLRLIYYSQIVNDFQKGDIAEGYSVSREKKESFPLTVTSAQKNPTAFYLCASSMFDRGRGAYEQYFGPGTRLTVT.

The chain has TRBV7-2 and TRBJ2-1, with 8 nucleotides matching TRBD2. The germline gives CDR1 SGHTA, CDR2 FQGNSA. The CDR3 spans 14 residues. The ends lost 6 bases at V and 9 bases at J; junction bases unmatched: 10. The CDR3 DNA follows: TGTGCCAGCAGATTAACTGGGGCGGGGGGTGAGCAGTTCTTC. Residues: CASRLTGAGGEQFF.

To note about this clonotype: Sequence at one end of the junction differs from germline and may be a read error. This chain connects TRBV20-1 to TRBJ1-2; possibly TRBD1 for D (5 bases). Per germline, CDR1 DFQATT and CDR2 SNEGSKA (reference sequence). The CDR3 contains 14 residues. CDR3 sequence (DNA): TGCAGTACTAGCAGGGAAGAAGCTAACTATGGCTACACCTTC. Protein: CSTSREEANYGYTF.

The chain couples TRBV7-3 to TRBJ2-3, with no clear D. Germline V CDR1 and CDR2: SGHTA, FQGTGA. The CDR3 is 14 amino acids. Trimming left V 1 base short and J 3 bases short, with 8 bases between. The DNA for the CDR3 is TGTGCCAGCAGCTTAATGGGCTTGACAGATACGCAGTATTTT. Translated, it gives CASSLMGLTDTQYF.

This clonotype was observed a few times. The CDR3 region is CAIGKKTRTHNEQFF. CDR3 bases: TGTGCCATCGGAAAGAAAACGCGCACCCACAATGAGCAGTTCTTC. This chain uses TRBV12-3 or TRBV12-4 with TRBJ2-1, with no clear D. Trimming took 10 bases from V and 5 from J, leaving 21 bases between them. The CDR3 is 15 residues long.

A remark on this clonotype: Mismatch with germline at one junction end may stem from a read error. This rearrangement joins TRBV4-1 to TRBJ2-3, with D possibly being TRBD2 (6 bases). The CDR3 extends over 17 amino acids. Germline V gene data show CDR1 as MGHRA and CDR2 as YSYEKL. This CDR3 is CVSSQALAGSYGDTQYF. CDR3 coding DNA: TGCGTCAGCAGCCAAGCCCTGGCGGGATCATATGGGGATACGCAGTATTTT.

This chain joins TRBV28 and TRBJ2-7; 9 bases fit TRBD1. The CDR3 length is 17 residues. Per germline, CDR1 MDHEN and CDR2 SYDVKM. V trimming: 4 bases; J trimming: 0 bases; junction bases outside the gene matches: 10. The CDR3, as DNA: TGTGCCAGCAGTTCTGGTCGGACAGGGGAGAGCTCCTACGAGCAGTACTTC. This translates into CASSSGRTGESSYEQYF.

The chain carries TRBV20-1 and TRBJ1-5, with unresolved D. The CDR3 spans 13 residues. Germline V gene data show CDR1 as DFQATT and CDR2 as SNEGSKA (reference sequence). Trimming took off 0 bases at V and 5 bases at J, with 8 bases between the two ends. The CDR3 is CSARDLAYQPQHF. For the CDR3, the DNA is TGCAGTGCTAGAGATTTAGCGTATCAGCCCCAGCATTTT.

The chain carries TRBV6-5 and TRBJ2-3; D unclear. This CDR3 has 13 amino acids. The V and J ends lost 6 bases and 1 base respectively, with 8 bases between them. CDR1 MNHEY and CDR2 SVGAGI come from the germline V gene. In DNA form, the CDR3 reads TGTGCCAGCAGGCGCGTTGGCACAGATACGCAGTATTTT. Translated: CASRRVGTDTQYF.

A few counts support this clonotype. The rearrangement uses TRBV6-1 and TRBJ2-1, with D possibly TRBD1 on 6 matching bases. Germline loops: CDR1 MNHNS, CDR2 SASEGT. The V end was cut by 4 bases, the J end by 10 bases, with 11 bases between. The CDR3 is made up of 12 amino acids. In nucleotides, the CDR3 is TGTGCCAGCAGTGTAACAGGGTCAGAGCAGTTCTTC. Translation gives CASSVTGSEQFF.

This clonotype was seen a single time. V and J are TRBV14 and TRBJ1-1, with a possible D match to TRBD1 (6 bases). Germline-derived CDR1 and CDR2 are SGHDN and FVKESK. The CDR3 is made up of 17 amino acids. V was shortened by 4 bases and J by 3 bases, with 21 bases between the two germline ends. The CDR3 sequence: CASSPGVQEVDDTEAFF. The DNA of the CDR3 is TGTGCCAGCAGCCCAGGGGTCCAGGAGGTGGACGACACTGAAGCTTTCTTT.

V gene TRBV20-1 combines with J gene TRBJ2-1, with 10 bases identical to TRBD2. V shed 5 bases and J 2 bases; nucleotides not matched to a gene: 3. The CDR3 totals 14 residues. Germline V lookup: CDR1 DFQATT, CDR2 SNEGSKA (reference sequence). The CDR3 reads CSARAGGTYNEQFF. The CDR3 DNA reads TGCAGTGCTCGAGCGGGAGGGACCTACAATGAGCAGTTCTTC.

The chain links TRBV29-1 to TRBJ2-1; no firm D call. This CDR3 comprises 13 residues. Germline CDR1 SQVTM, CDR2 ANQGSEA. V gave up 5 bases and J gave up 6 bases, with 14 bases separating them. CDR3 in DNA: TGCAGCGTTCGCCCGCTTTCGGGCAATGAGCAGTTCTTC. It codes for CSVRPLSGNEQFF.

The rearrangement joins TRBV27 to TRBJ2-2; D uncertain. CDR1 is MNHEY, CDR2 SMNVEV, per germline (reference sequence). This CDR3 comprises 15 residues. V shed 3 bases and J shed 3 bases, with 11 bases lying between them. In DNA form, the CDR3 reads TGTGCCAGCAGTTTCTTAGGTCCGGACACCGGGGAGCTGTTTTTT. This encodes CASSFLGPDTGELFF.

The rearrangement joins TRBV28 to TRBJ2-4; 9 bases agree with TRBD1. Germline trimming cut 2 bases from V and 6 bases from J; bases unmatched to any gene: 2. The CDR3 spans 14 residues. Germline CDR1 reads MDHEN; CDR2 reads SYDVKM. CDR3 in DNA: TGTGCCAGCAGTTTAACAGGGGGCTTAAACATTCAGTACTTC. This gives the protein CASSLTGGLNIQYF.

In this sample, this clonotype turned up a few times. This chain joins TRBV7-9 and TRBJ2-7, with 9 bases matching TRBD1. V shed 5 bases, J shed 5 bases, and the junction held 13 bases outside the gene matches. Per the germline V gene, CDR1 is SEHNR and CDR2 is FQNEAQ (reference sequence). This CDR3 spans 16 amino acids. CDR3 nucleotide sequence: TGTGCCAGCAGCCAACGGACCGGGACAGGGTTCAACGAGCAGTACTTC. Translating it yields CASSQRTGTGFNEQYF.

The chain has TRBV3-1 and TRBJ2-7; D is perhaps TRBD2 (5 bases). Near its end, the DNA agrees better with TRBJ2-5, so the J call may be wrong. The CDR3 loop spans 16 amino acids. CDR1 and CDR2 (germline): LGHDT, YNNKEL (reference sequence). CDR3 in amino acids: CASGKRMSRTQETQYF. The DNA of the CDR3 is TGTGCCAGCGGCAAAAGGATGAGCCGGACTCAGGAGACCCAGTACTTC.

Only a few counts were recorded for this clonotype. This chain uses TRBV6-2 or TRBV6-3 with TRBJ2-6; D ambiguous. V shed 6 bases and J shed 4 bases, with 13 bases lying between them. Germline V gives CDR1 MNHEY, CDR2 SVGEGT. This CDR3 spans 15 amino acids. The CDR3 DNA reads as TGTGCCAGCAGACCCCCAGGTTTGGGGGCCAACGTCCTGACTTTC. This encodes CASRPPGLGANVLTF.